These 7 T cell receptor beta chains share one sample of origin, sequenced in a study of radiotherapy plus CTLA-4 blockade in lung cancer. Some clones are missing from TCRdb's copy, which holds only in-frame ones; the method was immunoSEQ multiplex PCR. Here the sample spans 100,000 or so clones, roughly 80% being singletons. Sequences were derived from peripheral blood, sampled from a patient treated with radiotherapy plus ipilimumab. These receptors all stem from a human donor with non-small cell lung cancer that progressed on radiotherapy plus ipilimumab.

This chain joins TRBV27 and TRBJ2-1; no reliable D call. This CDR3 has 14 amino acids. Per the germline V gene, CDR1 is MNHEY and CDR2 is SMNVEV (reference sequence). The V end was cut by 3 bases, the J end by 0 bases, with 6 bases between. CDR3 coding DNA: TGTGCCAGCAGTTTCCAGAGCTCCTACAATGAGCAGTTCTTC. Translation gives CASSFQSSYNEQFF.

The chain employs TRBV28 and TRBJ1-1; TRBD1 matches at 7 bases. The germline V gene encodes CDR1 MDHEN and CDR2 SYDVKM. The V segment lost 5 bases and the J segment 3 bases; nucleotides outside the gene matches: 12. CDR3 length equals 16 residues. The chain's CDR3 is CASSPRTYTGDTEAFF. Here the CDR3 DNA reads TGTGCCAGCAGTCCCCGAACCTATACAGGGGACACTGAAGCTTTCTTT. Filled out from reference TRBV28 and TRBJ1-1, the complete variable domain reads DVKVTQSSRYLVKRTGEKVFLECVQDMDHENMFWYRQDPGLGLRLIYFSYDVKMKEKGDIPEGYSVSREKKERFSLILESASTNQTSMYLCASSPRTYTGDTEAFFGQGTRLTVV.

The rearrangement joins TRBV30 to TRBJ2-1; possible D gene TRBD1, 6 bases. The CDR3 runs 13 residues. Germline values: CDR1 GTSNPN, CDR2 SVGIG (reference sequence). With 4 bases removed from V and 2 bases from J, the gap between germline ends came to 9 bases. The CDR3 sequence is CAWTTGTYNEQFF. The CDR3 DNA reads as TGTGCCTGGACCACAGGGACCTACAATGAGCAGTTCTTC.

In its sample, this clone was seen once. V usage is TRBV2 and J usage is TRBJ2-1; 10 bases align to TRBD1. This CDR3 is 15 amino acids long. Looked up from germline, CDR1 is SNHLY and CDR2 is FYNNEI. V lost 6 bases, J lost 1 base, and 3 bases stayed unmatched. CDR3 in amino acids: CASRGTGESYNEQFF. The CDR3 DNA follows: TGTGCCAGCAGGGGGACAGGGGAGTCCTACAATGAGCAGTTCTTC.

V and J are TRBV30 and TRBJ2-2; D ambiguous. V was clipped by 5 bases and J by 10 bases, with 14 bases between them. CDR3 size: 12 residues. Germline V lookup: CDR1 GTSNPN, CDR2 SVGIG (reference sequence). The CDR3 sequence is CAWALLGEELFF. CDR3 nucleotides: TGTGCCTGGGCGCTCCTCGGTGAGGAGCTGTTTTTT. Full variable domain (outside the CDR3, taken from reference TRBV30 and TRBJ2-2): SQTIHQWPATLVQPVGSPLSLECTVEGTSNPNLYWYRQAAGRGLQLLFYSVGIGQISSEVPQNLSASRPQDRQFILSSKKLLLSDSGFYLCAWALLGEELFFGEGSRLTVL.

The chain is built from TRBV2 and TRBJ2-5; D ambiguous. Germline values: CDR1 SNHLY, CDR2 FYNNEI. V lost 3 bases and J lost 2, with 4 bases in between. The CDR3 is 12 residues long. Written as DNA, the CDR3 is TGTGCCAGCAGTGATCGACAAGAGACCCAGTACTTC. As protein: CASSDRQETQYF.

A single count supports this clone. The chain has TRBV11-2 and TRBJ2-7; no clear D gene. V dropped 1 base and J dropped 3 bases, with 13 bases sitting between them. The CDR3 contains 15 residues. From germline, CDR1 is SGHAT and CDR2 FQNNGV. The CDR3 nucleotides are TGTGCCAGCAGCTTAGTTCAACAGTCCGACTACGAGCAGTACTTC. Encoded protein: CASSLVQQSDYEQYF.